These 8 T cell receptor beta chains originate from one sample sequenced in a study of response to subunit inactivated influenza vaccine. Using its own MiXCR run on the RT-PCR reads, TCRdb lists one record per CDR3 protein. The repertoire holds approximately 250,000 distinct CDR3 sequences, with 10% to 15% as singletons. The material was non-naive T cells sorted from PBMCs, obtained 14 to 15 days before vaccination. Receptor source: a man aged 50 or older who received an inactivated influenza vaccine.

This clonotype was detected only a few times. The chain carries TRBV7-9 and TRBJ2-7, with 8 nucleotides matching TRBD2. From germline, CDR1 is SEHNR and CDR2 FQNEAQ (reference sequence). Trimming cost V 5 bases and J 3 bases; bases outside gene matches: 9. The CDR3 is 15 residues long. In DNA form, the CDR3 reads TGTGCCAGCAGCGCATCGGGAGGGCCTATCTACGAGCAGTACTTC. Translated, it gives CASSASGGPIYEQYF.

The chain recombines TRBV20-1 with TRBJ2-3; weak D call: TRBD2 (5 bases). Germline V gene data show CDR1 as DFQATT and CDR2 as SNEGSKA (reference sequence). Trimming took off 6 bases at V and 2 bases at J, with 9 bases between the two ends. This CDR3 spans 12 amino acids. The CDR3 nucleotides read TGCAGTGCCCTGGGAGTCACAGATACGCAGTATTTT. It specifies CSALGVTDTQYF.

V usage is TRBV6-2 or TRBV6-3 and J usage is TRBJ2-1; 8 nucleotides agree with TRBD2. After removal of 5 bases from V and 1 base from J, the junction contained 10 bases not matched to a gene. The germline V gene encodes CDR1 MNHEY and CDR2 SVGEGT. The CDR3 totals 17 residues. The CDR3 coding sequence is TGTGCCAGCAGTACGGGGTCGGGAGGGCCGTCCTACAATGAGCAGTTCTTC. This translates into CASSTGSGGPSYNEQFF.

The rearrangement joins TRBV7-2 to TRBJ2-1; D possibly corresponds to TRBD1 (5 bases). The V gene lost 4 bases and the J gene lost 1 base, with 11 bases spanning the gap. The CDR3 extends over 15 amino acids. The germline CDR1 and CDR2 sequences are SGHTA and FQGNSA. CDR3 nucleotides: TGTGCCAGCAGCTCCAGGGTAACATCCTACAATGAGCAGTTCTTC. Its translation: CASSSRVTSYNEQFF. The whole variable domain, remainder taken from reference TRBV7-2 and TRBJ2-1, is GAGVSQSPSNKVTEKGKDVELRCDPISGHTALYWYRQSLGQGLEFLIYFQGNSAPDKSGLPSDRFSAERTGGSVSTLTIQRTQQEDSAVYLCASSSRVTSYNEQFFGPGTRLTVL.

There are a few counts of this clonotype. The rearrangement uses TRBV20-1 and TRBJ2-7, with 10 bases that match TRBD1. This CDR3 has 15 amino acids. The ends lost 3 bases at V and 3 bases at J; junction bases unmatched: 8. Germline CDR1 reads DFQATT; CDR2 reads SNEGSKA (reference sequence). The chain's CDR3 is CSASTRTGGFYEQYF. The CDR3 DNA sequence: TGCAGTGCTAGTACCCGGACAGGGGGATTCTACGAGCAGTACTTC.

This clonotype was found many times. The gene calls are TRBV4-2 and TRBJ2-5; possible D gene TRBD2, 6 bases. This CDR3 has 15 residues. Trimming stripped 3 bases from V and 5 bases from J, with 16 bases between. CDR1 and CDR2 from the germline V gene are LGHNA and YNFKEQ. The DNA of the CDR3 is TGTGCCAGCAGCCACCGACTAGGAATTGAGGAGACCCAGTACTTC. It is translated as CASSHRLGIEETQYF.

A remark on this clonotype: One base away lies a much larger clone, so this may be a sequencing read error. This chain connects TRBV27 to TRBJ2-7; D remains unclear. This CDR3 has 11 amino acids. Looked up from germline, CDR1 is MNHEY and CDR2 is SMNVEV (reference sequence). CDR3 region: CAISLSDEQYF. Here the CDR3 DNA reads TGTGCCATCAGTTTGTCCGACGAGCAGTACTTC.

The gene calls are TRBV2 and TRBJ2-2, with 8 nucleotides matching TRBD2. CDR1 SNHLY and CDR2 FYNNEI come from the germline V gene. The CDR3 contains 14 residues. The V gene end was trimmed by 7 bases and the J gene end by 6 bases; junction bases not matched to a gene: 7. For the CDR3, the DNA is TGTGCCAGCAATCCAGCGGGAGAGCCCGGGGAGCTGTTTTTT. It is translated as CASNPAGEPGELFF.